These 17 T cell receptor beta chains originate from one sample sequenced in a study of molecular identifiers for immune sequencing clone quantification (dated by TCRdb to the late 2010s). Receptor amplification or capture employed PCR. Sequenced using an Illumina HiSeq 4000. The public reads were quality trimmed at Q25 with fastp and then assembled into clones with MiXCR by TCRdb, keeping productive beta chains. Each CDR3 protein gets just one entry, which takes the most common genes and DNA from the rows behind it. The sample yields some 650,000 distinct CDR3 sequences; just under 20% were counted once. The top ten clonotypes cover roughly 0.85% of the sample. What was sequenced was naive CD8+ T cells from blood, with Jurkat cell RNA spiked in. In the paper's terms, the cell subset or site label means: FACS-sorted CD8+CD4-CCR7+CD45RA+ naive T cells. The receptors here all came from a human donor in good health. Some libraries in this study had Jurkat cell RNA spiked in.

Concerning this clonotype itself: Germline is not matched at one junction end, which may reflect a read error. The rearrangement uses TRBV7-9 and TRBJ1-1; D not certain. The CDR3 contains 11 residues. Germline V gives CDR1 SEHNR, CDR2 FQNEAQ (reference sequence). The CDR3 sequence: CASSSSPEASF. CDR3 coding DNA: TGTGCCAGCAGCTCATCTCCAGAAGCTTCCTTT.

This clonotype has a count of ten or more. V and J are TRBV29-1 and TRBJ2-7, with 12 bases fitting TRBD1. The germline V gene encodes CDR1 SQVTM and CDR2 ANQGSEA. V was clipped by 7 bases and J by 7 bases; unmatched bases: 8. The CDR3 loop spans 13 amino acids. The CDR3: CSGEGQGAGEQYF. Written as DNA, the CDR3 is TGCAGCGGCGAGGGACAGGGGGCCGGTGAGCAGTACTTC.

The chain has TRBV6-5 and TRBJ1-2, with D possibly matching TRBD1 (5 bases). The CDR3 length is 14 residues. From germline, CDR1 is MNHEY and CDR2 SVGAGI. Deletions cut 2 bases from V and 3 bases from J, with 10 bases between. The CDR3 DNA reads as TGTGCCAGCAGTTACGTCAGGGAGGACTATGGCTACACCTTC. Translated: CASSYVREDYGYTF.

This clonotype was counted ten times or more. The chain's CDR3 is CASSQGTGSTTYEQYF. The CDR3 nucleotides read TGCGCCAGCAGCCAAGGCACAGGGTCTACGACGTACGAGCAGTACTTC. V is TRBV4-3 and J is TRBJ2-7; D is perhaps TRBD1 (6 bases). The CDR3 is 16 amino acids. Trimming took off 1 base at V and 4 bases at J, with 17 bases between the two ends. CDR1 is LGHNA and CDR2 is YSLEER in the germline V gene.

Turning to this clonotype: A junction boundary mismatches the germline segment, possibly from a read error. The rearrangement uses TRBV12-3 or TRBV12-4 and TRBJ1-1; D remains unclear. CDR3 length: 13 residues. This CDR3 reads CASSLAVNTEASF. CDR3 nucleotide sequence: TGTGCCAGCAGTTTGGCAGTGAACACTGAAGCTTCCTTT.

The sample holds many counts of this clonotype. The CDR3 loop is CSARGEADTQYF. CDR3 bases: TGCAGTGCTAGGGGGGAGGCGGATACGCAGTATTTT. The chain uses TRBV20-1 and TRBJ2-3; D may be TRBD2 (6 bases). CDR1 is DFQATT and CDR2 is SNEGSKA in the germline V gene (reference sequence). The CDR3 spans 12 residues. V was shortened by 3 bases and J by 6 bases, with 10 bases between the two germline ends.

This chain links TRBV7-6 with TRBJ1-5; D unclear. This CDR3 is built from 12 residues. CDR1 is SGHVS and CDR2 is FNYEAQ in the germline V gene. V was pared by 1 base and J by 11 bases, with 9 bases between. CDR3: CASSLEGRAQHF. The CDR3 nucleotides are TGTGCCAGCAGCTTAGAAGGGAGGGCCCAGCATTTT.

This clonotype was seen a handful of times. This rearrangement joins TRBV7-9 to TRBJ2-7, with 7 bases lining up with TRBD1. V was pared by 5 bases and J by 7 bases, with 11 bases of the junction left unmatched. This CDR3 contains 14 residues. CDR1 is SEHNR, CDR2 FQNEAQ, per germline (reference sequence). The CDR3 sequence: CASSPSWDSDEQYF. Here the CDR3 DNA reads TGTGCCAGCAGCCCTAGTTGGGACAGTGATGAGCAGTACTTC.

The chain is built from TRBV13 and TRBJ2-1; 9 bases map to TRBD2. Losses at the gene ends were 4 bases for V and 4 bases for J; bases not matched to a gene: 8. Germline assignment: CDR1 PRHDT and CDR2 FYEKMQ (reference sequence). This CDR3 is 16 amino acids long. CDR3 bases: TGTGCCAGCAGCTCCGCCGGGACTAGCTCTTACAATGAGCAGTTCTTC. Translation: CASSSAGTSSYNEQFF.

This clonotype was observed at least ten times. The chain's CDR3 is CASSETTSGETYEQYF. The CDR3 region has the DNA TGTGCCAGCAGTGAAACAACTAGCGGGGAAACCTACGAGCAGTACTTC. The V and J genes are TRBV2 and TRBJ2-7, with TRBD2 identical over 10 bases. Germline CDR1 is SNHLY and CDR2 is FYNNEI. This CDR3 has 16 amino acids. The ends lost 2 bases at V and 2 bases at J; junction bases unmatched: 6.

This clonotype was seen only a few times. The gene calls are TRBV27 and TRBJ1-4; a weak D match, TRBD1 (6 bases). This CDR3 spans 14 amino acids. V dropped 2 bases and J dropped 7 bases, with 11 bases sitting between them. The germline V gene has CDR1 MNHEY and CDR2 SMNVEV (reference sequence). The CDR3 bases are TGTGCCAGCAGTTTAATAGGGGGTGGTGAAAAACTGTTTTTT. Amino acid sequence: CASSLIGGGEKLFF.

This clonotype was seen at least ten times. This chain connects TRBV27 to TRBJ1-1; D call uncertain. The germline gives CDR1 MNHEY, CDR2 SMNVEV (reference sequence). V was clipped by 0 bases and J by 3 bases, with 5 bases between them. CDR3 length equals 13 residues. The CDR3 loop reads CASSLSFDTEAFF. The DNA of the CDR3 is TGTGCCAGCAGTTTATCCTTCGACACTGAAGCTTTCTTT.

At least ten counts were recorded for this clonotype. The CDR3 nucleotides are TGTGCCAGCAGCTTGAGGGGCTCCTACAATGAGCAGTTCTTC. Its protein product is CASSLRGSYNEQFF. The chain carries TRBV7-6 and TRBJ2-1; D tentatively reads TRBD1 or TRBD2 (5 bases each). Germline loops: CDR1 SGHVS, CDR2 FNYEAQ. The CDR3 contains 14 residues. V was cut by 3 bases and J by 0 bases, with 6 bases left in between.

This clonotype has just a few counts. The chain recombines TRBV7-8 with TRBJ1-5; D not certain. CDR1 SGHVS and CDR2 FQNEAQ come from the germline V gene. V was trimmed by 2 bases and J by 6 bases, leaving 11 bases between them. The length of the CDR3 is 14 residues. Here the CDR3 reads CASSLLGYGQPQHF. As DNA, the CDR3 is TGTGCCAGCAGCTTACTAGGGTATGGTCAGCCCCAGCATTTT.

A note on this clonotype: A much larger clone differs by one base, so this may be a read error. The rearrangement joins TRBV10-2 to TRBJ1-5; TRBD1 matches at 8 bases. This CDR3 is built from 15 residues. Germline lookup yields CDR1 WSHSY and CDR2 SAAADI. CDR3 nucleotide sequence: TGCGCCGGCAGTGAGAGACAGGGGAACTATCAGCCCCAGCATTTT. Translation gives CAGSERQGNYQPQHF.

At least ten counts were recorded for this clonotype. This chain uses TRBV7-9 with TRBJ1-4, with TRBD1 as a possible D gene (6 bases). Germline lookup yields CDR1 SEHNR and CDR2 FQNEAQ (reference sequence). The CDR3 is made up of 16 amino acids. Trimming shortened V by 5 bases and J by 6 bases, and 19 bases separated the two germline ends. The CDR3 loop is CASSPPAGAPDEKLFF. In DNA form, the CDR3 reads TGTGCCAGCAGCCCTCCGGCAGGGGCGCCGGATGAAAAACTGTTTTTT.

This clonotype came up many times. The chain has TRBV19 and TRBJ1-1, with D perhaps TRBD1 (5 bases). V was pared by 1 base and J by 1 base, with 7 bases between. The CDR3 contains 14 residues. The germline V gene has CDR1 LNHDA and CDR2 SQIVND (reference sequence). CDR3 protein: CASSIGGPNTEAFF. The CDR3 region has the DNA TGTGCCAGTAGTATAGGGGGACCGAACACTGAAGCTTTCTTT.